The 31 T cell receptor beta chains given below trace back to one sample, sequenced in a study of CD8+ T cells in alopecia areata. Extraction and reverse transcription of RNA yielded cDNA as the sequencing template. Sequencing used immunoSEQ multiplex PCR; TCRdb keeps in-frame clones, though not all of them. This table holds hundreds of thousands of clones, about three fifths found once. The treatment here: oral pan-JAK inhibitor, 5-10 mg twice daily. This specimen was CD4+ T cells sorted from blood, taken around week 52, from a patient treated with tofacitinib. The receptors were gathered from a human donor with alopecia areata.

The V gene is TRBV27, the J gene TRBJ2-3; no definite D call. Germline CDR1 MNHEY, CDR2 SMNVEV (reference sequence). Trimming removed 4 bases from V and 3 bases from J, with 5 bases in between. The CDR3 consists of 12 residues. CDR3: CASSSPTDTQYF. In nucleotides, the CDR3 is TGTGCCAGCAGTTCGCCAACAGATACGCAGTATTTT.

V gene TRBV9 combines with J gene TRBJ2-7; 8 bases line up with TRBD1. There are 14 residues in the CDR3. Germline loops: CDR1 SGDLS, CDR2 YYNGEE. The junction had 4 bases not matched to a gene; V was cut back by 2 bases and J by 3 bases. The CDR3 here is CASSVGTGFYEQYF. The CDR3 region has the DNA TGTGCCAGCAGCGTGGGGACAGGATTCTACGAGCAGTACTTC.

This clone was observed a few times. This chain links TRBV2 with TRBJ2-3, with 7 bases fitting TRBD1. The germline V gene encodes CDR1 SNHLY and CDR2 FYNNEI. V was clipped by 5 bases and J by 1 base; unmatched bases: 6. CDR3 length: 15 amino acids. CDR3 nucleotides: TGTGCCAGCAGTTCGGACAGGATTCGCACAGATACGCAGTATTTT. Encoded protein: CASSSDRIRTDTQYF.

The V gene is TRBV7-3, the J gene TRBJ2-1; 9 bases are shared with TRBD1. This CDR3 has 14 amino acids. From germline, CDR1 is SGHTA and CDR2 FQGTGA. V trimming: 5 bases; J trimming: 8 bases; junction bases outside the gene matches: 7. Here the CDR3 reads CASSPGTGYDEQFF. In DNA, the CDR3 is TGTGCCAGCAGCCCAGGGACAGGGTATGATGAGCAGTTCTTC.

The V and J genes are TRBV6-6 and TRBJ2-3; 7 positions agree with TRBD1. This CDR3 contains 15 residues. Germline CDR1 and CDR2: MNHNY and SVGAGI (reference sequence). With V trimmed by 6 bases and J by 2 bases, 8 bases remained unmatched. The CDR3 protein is CASSNLDRATDTQYF. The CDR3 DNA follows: TGTGCCAGCAGCAATTTAGACAGGGCCACAGATACGCAGTATTTT.

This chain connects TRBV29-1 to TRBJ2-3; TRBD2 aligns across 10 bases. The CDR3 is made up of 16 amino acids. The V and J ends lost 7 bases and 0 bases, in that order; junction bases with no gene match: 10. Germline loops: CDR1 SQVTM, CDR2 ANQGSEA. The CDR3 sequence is CSARGASGGSTDTQYF. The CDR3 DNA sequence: TGCAGCGCCCGGGGGGCTAGCGGGGGCAGCACAGATACGCAGTATTTT.

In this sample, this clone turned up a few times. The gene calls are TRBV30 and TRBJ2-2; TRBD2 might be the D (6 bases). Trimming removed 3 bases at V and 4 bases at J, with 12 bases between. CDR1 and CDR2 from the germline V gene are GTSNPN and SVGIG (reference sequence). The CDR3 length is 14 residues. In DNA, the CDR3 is TGTGCCTGGAGAGCCCCCGGGGGCACCGGGGAGCTGTTTTTT. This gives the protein CAWRAPGGTGELFF.

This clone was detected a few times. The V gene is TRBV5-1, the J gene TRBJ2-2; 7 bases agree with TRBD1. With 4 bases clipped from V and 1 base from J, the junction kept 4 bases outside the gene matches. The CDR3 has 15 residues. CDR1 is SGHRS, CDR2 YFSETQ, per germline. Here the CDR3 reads CASSLDRWNTGELFF. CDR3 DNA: TGCGCCAGCAGCCTGGACAGGTGGAACACCGGGGAGCTGTTTTTT.

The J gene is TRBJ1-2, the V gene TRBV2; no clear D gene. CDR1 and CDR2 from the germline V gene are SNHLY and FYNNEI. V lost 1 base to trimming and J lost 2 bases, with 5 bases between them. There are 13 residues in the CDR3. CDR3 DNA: TGTGCCAGCAGTGAAGGCGGGAACTATGGCTACACCTTC. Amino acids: CASSEGGNYGYTF.

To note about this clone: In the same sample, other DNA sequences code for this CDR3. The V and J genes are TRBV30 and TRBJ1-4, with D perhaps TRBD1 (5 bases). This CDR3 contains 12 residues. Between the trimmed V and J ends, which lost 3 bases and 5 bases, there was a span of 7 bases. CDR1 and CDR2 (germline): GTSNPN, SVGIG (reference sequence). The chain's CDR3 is CAWRRDNEKLFF. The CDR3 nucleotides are TGTGCCTGGAGAAGGGACAATGAAAAACTGTTTTTT.

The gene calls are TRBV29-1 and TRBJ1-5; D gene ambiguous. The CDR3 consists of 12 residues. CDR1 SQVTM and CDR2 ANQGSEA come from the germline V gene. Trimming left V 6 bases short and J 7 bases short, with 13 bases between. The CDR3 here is CSVAEPGQPQHF. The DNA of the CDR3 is TGCAGCGTCGCTGAACCCGGCCAGCCCCAGCATTTT.

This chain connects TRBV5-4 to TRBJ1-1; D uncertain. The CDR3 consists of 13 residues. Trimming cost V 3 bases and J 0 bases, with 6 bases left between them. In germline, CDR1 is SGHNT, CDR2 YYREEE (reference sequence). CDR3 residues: CASSYVMNTEAFF. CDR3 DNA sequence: TGTGCCAGCAGCTATGTAATGAACACTGAAGCTTTCTTT.

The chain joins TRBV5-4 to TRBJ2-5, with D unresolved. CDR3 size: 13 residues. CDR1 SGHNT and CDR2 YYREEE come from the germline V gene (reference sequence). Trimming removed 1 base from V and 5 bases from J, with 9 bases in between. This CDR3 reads CASSLYPSETQYF. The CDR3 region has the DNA TGTGCCAGCAGCTTGTATCCCTCGGAGACCCAGTACTTC. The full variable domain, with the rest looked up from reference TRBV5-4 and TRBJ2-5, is ETGVTQSPTHLIKTRGQQVTLRCSSQSGHNTVSWYQQALGQGPQFIFQYYREEENGRGNFPPRFSGLQFPNYSSELNVNALELDDSALYLCASSLYPSETQYFGPGTRLLVL.

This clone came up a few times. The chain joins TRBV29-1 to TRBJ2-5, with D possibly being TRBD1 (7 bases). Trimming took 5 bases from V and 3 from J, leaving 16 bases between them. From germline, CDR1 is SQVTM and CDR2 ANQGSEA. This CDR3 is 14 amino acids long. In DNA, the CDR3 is TGCAGCGTTAGGGGGCGCGGGGCGGAAGAGACCCAGTACTTC. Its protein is CSVRGRGAEETQYF.

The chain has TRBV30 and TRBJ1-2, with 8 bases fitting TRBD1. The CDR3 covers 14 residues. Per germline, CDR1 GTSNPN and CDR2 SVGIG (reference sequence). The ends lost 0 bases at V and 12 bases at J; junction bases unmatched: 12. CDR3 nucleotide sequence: TGTGCCTGGAGTGTACAAGAGACAGGGGTTGGGAACACCTTC. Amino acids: CAWSVQETGVGNTF.

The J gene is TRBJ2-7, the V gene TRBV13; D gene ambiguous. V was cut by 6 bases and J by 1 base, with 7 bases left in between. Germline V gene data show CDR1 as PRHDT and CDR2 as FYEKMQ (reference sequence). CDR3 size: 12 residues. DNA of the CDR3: TGTGCCAGCAGAAGGGCTTCCTACGAGCAGTACTTC. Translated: CASRRASYEQYF.

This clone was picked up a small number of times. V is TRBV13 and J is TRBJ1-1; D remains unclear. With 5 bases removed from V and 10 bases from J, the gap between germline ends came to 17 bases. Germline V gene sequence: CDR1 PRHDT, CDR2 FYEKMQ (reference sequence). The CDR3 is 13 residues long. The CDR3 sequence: CASSTHPAPGAFF. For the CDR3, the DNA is TGTGCCAGCAGCACCCATCCGGCCCCGGGAGCTTTCTTT.

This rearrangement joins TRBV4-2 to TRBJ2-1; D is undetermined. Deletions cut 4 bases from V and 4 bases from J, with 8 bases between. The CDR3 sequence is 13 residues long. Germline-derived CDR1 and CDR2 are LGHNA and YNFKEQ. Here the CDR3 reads CASSRLRYNEQFF. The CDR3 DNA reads TGTGCCAGCAGCCGCCTTAGGTACAATGAGCAGTTCTTC.

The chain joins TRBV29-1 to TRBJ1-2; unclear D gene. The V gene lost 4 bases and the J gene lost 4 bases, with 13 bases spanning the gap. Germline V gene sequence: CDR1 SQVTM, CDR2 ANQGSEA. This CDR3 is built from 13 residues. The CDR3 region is CSVAPTGVYGYTF. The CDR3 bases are TGCAGCGTTGCCCCGACTGGAGTCTATGGCTACACCTTC. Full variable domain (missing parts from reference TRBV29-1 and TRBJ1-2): SAVISQKPSRDICQRGTSLTIQCQVDSQVTMMFWYRQQPGQSLTLIATANQGSEATYESGFVIDKFPISRPNLTFSTLTVSNMSPEDSSIYLCSVAPTGVYGYTFGSGTRLTVV.

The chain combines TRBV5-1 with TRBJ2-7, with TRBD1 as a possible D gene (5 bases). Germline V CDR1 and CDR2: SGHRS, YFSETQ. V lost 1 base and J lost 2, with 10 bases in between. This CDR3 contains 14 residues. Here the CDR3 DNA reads TGCGCCAGCAGCTTGCACAGGCTTACCTACGAGCAGTACTTC. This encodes CASSLHRLTYEQYF.

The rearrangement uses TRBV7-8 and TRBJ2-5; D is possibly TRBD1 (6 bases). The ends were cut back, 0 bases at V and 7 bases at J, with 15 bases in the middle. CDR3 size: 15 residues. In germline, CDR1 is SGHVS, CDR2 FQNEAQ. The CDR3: CASSLAAGARGTQYF. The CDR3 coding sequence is TGTGCCAGCAGCTTAGCAGCAGGTGCCAGGGGGACCCAGTACTTC.

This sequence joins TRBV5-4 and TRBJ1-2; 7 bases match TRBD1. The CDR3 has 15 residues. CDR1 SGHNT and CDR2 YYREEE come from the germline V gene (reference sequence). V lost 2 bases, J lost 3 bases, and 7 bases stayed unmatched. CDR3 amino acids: CASSFGTEVDYGYTF. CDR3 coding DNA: TGTGCCAGCAGCTTCGGGACAGAGGTTGACTATGGCTACACCTTC.

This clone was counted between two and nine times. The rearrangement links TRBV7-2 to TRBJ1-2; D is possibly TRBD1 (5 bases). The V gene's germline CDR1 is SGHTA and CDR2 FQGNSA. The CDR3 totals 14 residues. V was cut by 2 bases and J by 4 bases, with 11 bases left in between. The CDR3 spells CASSLSGFTYGYTF. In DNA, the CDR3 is TGTGCCAGCAGCTTATCAGGGTTCACCTATGGCTACACCTTC.

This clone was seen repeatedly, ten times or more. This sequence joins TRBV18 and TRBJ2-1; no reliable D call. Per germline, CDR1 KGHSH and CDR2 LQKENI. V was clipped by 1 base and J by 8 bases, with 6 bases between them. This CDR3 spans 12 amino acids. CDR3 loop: CASSPLSDEQFF. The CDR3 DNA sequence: TGTGCCAGCTCACCACTGAGCGATGAGCAGTTCTTC.

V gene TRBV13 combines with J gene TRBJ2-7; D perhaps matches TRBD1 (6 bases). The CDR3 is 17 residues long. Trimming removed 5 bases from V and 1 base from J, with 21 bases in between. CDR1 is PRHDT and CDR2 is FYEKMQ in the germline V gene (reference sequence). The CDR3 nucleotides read TGTGCCAGCAGCGTACATAAACGGACAGCCGCGTCCTACGAGCAGTACTTC. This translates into CASSVHKRTAASYEQYF.

CDR3 nucleotides: TGCAGCGTTGTGCAGGGAAACACTGAAGCTTTCTTT. This encodes CSVVQGNTEAFF. V is TRBV29-1 and J is TRBJ1-1; tentative D call: TRBD1 (5 bases). CDR3 size: 12 residues. Trimming left V 4 bases short and J 2 bases short, with 8 bases between. Germline loops: CDR1 SQVTM, CDR2 ANQGSEA. The whole variable domain, remainder taken from reference TRBV29-1 and TRBJ1-1, is SAVISQKPSRDICQRGTSLTIQCQVDSQVTMMFWYRQQPGQSLTLIATANQGSEATYESGFVIDKFPISRPNLTFSTLTVSNMSPEDSSIYLCSVVQGNTEAFFGQGTRLTVV.

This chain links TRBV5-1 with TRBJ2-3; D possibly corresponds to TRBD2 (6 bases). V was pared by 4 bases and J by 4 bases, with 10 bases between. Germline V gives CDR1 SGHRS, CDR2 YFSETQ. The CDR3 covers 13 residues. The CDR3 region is CASSGGGADTQYF. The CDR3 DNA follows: TGCGCCAGCAGCGGGGGAGGTGCAGATACGCAGTATTTT.

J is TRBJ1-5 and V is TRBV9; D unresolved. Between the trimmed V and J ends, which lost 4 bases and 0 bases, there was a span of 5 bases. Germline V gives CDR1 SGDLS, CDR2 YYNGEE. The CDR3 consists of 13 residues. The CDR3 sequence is CASSWDSNQPQHF. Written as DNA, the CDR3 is TGTGCCAGCAGCTGGGATAGCAATCAGCCCCAGCATTTT.

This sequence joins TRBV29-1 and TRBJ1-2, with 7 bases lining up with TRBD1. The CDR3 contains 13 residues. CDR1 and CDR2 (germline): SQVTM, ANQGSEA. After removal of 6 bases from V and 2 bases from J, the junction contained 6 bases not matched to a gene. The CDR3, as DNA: TGCAGCGTGGGGGACAGCCGGAACTATGGCTACACCTTC. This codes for CSVGDSRNYGYTF.

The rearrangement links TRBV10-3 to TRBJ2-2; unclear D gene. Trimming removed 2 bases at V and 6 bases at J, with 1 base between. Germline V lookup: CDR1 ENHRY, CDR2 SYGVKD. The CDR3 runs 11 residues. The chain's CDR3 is CAISEAGELFF. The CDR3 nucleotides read TGTGCCATCAGTGAGGCCGGGGAGCTGTTTTTT.

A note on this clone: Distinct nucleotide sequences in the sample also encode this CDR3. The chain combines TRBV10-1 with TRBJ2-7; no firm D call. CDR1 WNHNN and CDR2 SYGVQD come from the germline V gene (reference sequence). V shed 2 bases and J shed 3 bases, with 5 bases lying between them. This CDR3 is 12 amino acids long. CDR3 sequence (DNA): TGCGCCAGCAGTGAGGGCAGCTACGAGCAGTACTTC. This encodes CASSEGSYEQYF.